This T cell receptor beta chain originates from a study of T cells in Graves' hyperthyroidism and ophthalmopathy. Study at large: Specimen type is peripheral blood, collected at initial diagnosis prior to any treatment. Study-level findings and limits: Before onset, by a median of about seven months, the model predicted ophthalmopathy. Through a model of 13 V-J features, ophthalmopathy was separated from stable hyperthyroidism.

Diagnoses were established using clinical symptoms, serum thyroxine and TRAb, thyroid ultrasound and orbital computed tomography. Ten or more counts support this clonotype. Its antigen is as yet unknown. The TCR beta CDR3 regions underwent amplification using RNA transcripts as the source. The study used the HTBI primer set for a first-round RT-PCR of the TCR CDR3. TCRdb analysed the multiplex PCR reads with MiXCR anew, one entry per CDR3 protein. The sample contains about 500,000 distinct CDR3 sequences, about an eighth of which appear only once. CDR3 length equals 14 residues. V was pared by 6 bases and J by 5 bases, with 10 bases of the junction left unmatched.

Sequencing was carried out using blood. The receptor was derived from a woman in her late teens or twenties with Graves' hyperthyroidism. The chain recombines TRBV12-3 or TRBV12-4 with TRBJ2-7; 7 bases align to TRBD1. The CDR3, as DNA: TGTGCCAGCAGAGACAGGGATCAGGGCAACGAGCAGTACTTC. This translates into CASRDRDQGNEQYF.